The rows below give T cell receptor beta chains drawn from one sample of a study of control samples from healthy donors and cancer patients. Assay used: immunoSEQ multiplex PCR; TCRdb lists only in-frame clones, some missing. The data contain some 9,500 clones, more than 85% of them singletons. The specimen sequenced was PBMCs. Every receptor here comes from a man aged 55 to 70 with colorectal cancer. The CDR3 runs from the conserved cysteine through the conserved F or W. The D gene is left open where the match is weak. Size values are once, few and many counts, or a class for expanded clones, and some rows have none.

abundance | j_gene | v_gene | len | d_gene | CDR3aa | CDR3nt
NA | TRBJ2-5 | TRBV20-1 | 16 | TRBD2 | CSASTFDGGAQETQYF | TGCAGTGCTAGTACCTTCGACGGGGGGGCCCAAGAGACCCAGTACTTC
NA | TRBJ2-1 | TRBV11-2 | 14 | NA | CASSLVVANNEQFF | TGTGCCAGCAGCTTAGTGGTGGCAAACAATGAGCAGTTCTTC
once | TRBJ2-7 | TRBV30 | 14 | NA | CAWSVPFKRDEQYF | TGTGCCTGGAGTGTCCCATTTAAGAGAGACGAGCAGTACTTC
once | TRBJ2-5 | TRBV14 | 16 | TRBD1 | CASSQDFTGVGKTQYF | TGTGCCAGCAGCCAAGATTTCACAGGGGTGGGCAAGACCCAGTACTTC
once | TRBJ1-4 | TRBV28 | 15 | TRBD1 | CASSERTGGEEKLFF | TGTGCCAGCAGCGAACGGACAGGGGGTGAGGAAAAACTGTTTTTT
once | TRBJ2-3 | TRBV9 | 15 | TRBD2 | CASSKGLELTDTQYF | TGTGCCAGCAGCAAGGGACTAGAGCTCACAGATACGCAGTATTTT
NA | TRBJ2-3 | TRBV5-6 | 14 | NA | CASSLGGHTDTQYF | TGTGCCAGCAGCTTGGGGGGACACACAGATACGCAGTATTTT
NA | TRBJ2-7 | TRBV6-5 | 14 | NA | CASSYISRANEQYF | TGTGCCAGCAGTTACATATCCCGGGCCAACGAGCAGTACTTC
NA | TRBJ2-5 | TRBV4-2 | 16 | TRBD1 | CASSQHTRGGGETQYF | TGTGCCAGCAGCCAACACACTAGAGGGGGCGGAGAGACCCAGTACTTC
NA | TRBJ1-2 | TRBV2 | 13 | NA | CASSDTKPRGYTF | TGTGCCAGCAGCGACACAAAACCACGTGGCTACACCTTC
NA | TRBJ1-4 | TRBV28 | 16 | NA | CASSQTRPSEGEKLFF | TGTGCCAGCAGTCAAACCCGCCCCTCGGAGGGGGAAAAACTGTTTTTT
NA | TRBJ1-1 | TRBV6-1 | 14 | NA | CASSEFGRDTEAFF | TGTGCCAGCAGTGAATTCGGCAGGGATACTGAAGCTTTCTTT
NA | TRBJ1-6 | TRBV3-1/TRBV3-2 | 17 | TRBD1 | CASSQLGDSPLNSPLHF | TGTGCCAGCAGCCAACTAGGGGACAGCCCCCTAAATTCACCCCTCCACTTT
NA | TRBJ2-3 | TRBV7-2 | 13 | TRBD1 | CASSLRQGYTQYF | TGTGCCAGCAGCCTACGACAGGGATATACGCAGTATTTT
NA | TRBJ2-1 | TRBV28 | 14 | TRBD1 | CASSLGQGGNEQFF | TGTGCCAGCAGTCTGGGACAGGGTGGGAATGAGCAGTTCTTC
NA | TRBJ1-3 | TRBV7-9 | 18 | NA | CASSLVILSGRSGNTIYF | TGTGCCAGCAGCTTAGTGATTTTGTCGGGTAGATCTGGAAACACCATATATTTT